The present entry profiles one T cell receptor (beta chain) with its context. Its antigen is not identified. Method: immunoSEQ multiplex PCR; TCRdb's copy keeps in-frame clones and lacks some. Of approximately 1,000,000 clones in the sample, about four fifths were seen once. The sample originates from a study of shared clonotypes between healthy human individuals. Donors were healthy HIV-negative adults without recent acute infections or vaccinations. The donors were all Caucasian adults (living in Nashville, Tennessee). Study findings and constraints: Non-shared clonotypes showed lower generation probabilities than clonotypes common to all four donors. Naive CD4 clonotype sharing across several donors was roughly 5%.

Material for sequencing was memory CD4+ T cells from PBMCs. Subset indicated: CD45RA-negative fraction. This sequence originates from a man between 18 and 35 years old in good health. Some clones in this sample may be carry-over from other donors' samples.

The CDR3 reads CASSARTNLADTQYF. In DNA form, the CDR3 reads TGTGCCAGCAGTGCCCGGACCAACCTAGCAGATACGCAGTATTTT. The chain employs TRBV6-1 and TRBJ2-3; D unclear. The V end was cut by 4 bases, the J end by 4 bases, with 15 bases between. The CDR3 covers 15 residues. CDR1 and CDR2 from the germline V gene are MNHNS and SASEGT.